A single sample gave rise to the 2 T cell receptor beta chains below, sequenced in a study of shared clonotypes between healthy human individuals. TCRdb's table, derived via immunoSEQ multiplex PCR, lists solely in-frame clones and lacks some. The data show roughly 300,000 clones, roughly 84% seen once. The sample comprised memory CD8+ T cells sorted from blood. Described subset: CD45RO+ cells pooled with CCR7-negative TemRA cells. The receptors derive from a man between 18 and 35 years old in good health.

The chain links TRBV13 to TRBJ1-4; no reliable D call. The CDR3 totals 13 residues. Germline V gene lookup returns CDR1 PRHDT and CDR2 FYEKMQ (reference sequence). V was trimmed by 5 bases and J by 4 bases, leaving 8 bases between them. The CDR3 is CASSTKGNEKLFF. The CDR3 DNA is TGTGCCAGCAGCACTAAGGGTAATGAAAAACTGTTTTTT.

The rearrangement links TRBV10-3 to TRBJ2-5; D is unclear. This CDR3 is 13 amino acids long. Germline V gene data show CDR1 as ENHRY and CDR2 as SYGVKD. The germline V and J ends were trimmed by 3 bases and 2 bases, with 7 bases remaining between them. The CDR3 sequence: CAISEDIQETQYF. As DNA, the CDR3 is TGTGCCATCAGTGAAGATATTCAAGAGACCCAGTACTTC.